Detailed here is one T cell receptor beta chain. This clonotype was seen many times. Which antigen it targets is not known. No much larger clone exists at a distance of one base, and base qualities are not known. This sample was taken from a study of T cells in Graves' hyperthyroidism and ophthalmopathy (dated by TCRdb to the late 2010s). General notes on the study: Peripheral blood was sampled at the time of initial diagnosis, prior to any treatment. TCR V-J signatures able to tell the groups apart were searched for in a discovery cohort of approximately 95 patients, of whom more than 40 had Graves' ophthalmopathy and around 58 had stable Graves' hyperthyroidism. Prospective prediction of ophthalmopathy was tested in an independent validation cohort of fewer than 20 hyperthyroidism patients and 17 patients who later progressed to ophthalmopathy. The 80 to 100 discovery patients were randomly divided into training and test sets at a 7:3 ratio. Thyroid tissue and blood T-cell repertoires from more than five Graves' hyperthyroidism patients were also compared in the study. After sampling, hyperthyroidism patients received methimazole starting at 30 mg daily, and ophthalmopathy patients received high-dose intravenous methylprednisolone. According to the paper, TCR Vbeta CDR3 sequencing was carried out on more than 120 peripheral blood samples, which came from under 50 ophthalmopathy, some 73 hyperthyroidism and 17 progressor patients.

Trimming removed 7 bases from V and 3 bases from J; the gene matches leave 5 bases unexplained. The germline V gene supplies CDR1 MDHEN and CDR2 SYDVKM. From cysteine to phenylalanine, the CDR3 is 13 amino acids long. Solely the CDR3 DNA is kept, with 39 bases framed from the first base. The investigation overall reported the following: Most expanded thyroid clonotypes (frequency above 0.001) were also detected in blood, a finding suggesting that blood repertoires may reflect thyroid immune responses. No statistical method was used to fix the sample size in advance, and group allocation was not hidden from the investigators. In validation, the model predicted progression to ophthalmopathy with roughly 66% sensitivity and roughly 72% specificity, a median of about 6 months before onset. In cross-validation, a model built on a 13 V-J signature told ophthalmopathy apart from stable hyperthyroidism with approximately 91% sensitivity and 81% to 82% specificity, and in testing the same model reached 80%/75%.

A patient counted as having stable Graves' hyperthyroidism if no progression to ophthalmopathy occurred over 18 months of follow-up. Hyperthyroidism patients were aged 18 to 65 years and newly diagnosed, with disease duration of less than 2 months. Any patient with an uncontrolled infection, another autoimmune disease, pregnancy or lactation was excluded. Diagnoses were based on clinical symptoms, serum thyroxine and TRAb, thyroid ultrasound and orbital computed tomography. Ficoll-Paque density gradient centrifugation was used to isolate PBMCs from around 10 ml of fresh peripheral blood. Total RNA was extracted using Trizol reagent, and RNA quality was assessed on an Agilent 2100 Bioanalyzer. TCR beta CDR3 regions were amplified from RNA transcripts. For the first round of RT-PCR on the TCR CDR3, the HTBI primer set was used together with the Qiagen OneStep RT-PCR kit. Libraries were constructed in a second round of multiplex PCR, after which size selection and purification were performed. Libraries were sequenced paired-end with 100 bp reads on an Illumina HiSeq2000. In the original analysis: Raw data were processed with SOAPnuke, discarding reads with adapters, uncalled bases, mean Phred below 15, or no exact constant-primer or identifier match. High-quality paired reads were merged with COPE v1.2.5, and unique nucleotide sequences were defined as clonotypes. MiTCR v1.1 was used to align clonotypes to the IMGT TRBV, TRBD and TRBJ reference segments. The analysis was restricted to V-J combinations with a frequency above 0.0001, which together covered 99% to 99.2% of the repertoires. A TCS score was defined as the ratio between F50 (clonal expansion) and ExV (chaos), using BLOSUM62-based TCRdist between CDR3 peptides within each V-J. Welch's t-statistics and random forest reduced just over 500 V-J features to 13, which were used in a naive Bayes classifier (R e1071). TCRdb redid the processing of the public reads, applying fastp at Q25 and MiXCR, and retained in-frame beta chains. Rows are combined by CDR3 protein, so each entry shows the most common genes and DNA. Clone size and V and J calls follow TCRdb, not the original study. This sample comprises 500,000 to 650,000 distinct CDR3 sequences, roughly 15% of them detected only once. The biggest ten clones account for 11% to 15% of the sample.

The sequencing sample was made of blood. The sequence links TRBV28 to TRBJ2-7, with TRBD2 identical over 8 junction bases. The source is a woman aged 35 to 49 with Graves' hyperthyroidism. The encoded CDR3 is CASIPGGNYEQYF. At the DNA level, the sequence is TGTGCCAGCATCCCGGGGGGGAACTACGAGCAGTACTTC.